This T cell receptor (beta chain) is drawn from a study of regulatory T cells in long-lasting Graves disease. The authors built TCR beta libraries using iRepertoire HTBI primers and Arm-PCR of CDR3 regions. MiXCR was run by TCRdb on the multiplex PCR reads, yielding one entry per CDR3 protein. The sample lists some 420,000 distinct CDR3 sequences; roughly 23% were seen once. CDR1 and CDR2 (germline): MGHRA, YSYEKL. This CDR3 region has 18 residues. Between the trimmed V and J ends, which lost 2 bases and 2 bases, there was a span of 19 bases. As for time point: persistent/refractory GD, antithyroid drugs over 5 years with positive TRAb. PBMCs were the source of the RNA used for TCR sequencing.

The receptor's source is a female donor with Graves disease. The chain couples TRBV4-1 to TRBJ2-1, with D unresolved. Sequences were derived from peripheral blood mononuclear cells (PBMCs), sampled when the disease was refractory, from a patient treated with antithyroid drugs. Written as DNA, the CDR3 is TGCGCCAGCAGCCAAATCTCTCCCCTGCATTTAGCCTACAATGAGCAGTTCTTC. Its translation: CASSQISPLHLAYNEQFF.